This T cell receptor beta chain originates from a study of human T cells and chemical hapten exposure. About the study: Women made up most patients, who had alopecia areata, totalis or universalis. Small pooled library volume differences chiefly drove per-sample TCR yield variation. Study results and limitations: Expanded TCRs showed more large CDR3 clusters than pre-sensitization or healthy control sets.

Time point denoted: patch test 2, 6 weeks after DPC sensitization. The treatment here: therapeutic diphenylcyclopropenone sensitization with weekly scalp DPC. Unfractionated whole blood yielded the extracted total RNA. This clonotype was found many times. The antigen is unknown. TCRdb reprocessed the RACE reads via MiXCR and lists one record per CDR3 protein. The data contain tens of thousands of distinct CDR3 sequences, 8.5% to 10% of them singletons. This sequence was found in a woman between 25 and 40 years old with alopecia areata. Some clones in this sample may be carry-over from other donors' samples. The input for sequencing was whole blood, taken in connection with sensitization to the hapten diphenylcyclopropenone (DPC).

CDR3 protein: CASSLVGPSYEQYF. The CDR3 nucleotides are TGTGCCAGCAGTCTTGTGGGTCCCTCCTACGAGCAGTACTTC. This rearrangement joins TRBV2 to TRBJ2-7; D call uncertain. The V gene's germline CDR1 is SNHLY and CDR2 FYNNEI. The germline V and J ends were trimmed by 5 bases and 0 bases, with 11 bases remaining between them. The CDR3 consists of 14 residues.